Below, one T cell receptor beta chain is given with its context. The data originate from a study of blood T cell repertoires in COVID-19. Assay used: immunoSEQ multiplex PCR; TCRdb lists only in-frame clones, some missing. The sample has about half a million clones, about nine tenths seen once. The germline V gene encodes CDR1 MNHNS and CDR2 SASEGT. The CDR3 length is 15 residues. Trimming removed 3 bases from V and 0 bases from J, with 11 bases in between. V is TRBV6-1 and J is TRBJ1-1; D is perhaps TRBD1 (6 bases). Sequences were obtained from PBMCs or T cells enriched from blood (not recorded which). The sequence was obtained from a woman aged 60-75 years who had recovered from COVID-19. Written as DNA, the CDR3 is TGTGCCAGCAGTGAGGTGGGACACTTGAACACTGAAGCTTTCTTT. Residues: CASSEVGHLNTEAFF.